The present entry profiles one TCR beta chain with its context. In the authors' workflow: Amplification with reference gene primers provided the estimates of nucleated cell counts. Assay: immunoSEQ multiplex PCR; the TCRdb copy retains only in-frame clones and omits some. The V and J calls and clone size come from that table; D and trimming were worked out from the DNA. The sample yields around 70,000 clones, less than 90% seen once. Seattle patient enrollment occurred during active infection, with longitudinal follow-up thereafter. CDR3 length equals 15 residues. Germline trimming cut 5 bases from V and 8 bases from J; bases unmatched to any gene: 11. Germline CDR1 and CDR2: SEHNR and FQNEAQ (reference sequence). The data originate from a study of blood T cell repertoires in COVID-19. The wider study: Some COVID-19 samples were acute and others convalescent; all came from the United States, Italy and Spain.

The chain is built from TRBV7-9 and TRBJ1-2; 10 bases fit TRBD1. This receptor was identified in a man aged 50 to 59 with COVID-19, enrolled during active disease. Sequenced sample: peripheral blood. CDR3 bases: TGTGCCAGCAGCCCCCGGGACAGGGGTGTAGGAGGCTACACCTTC. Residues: CASSPRDRGVGGYTF.